The 17 T cell receptor beta chains in this list originate from one sample, sequenced in a study of human T cells and chemical hapten exposure. The time point was: patch test 1, 2 weeks after DPC sensitization. Described treatment: therapeutic diphenylcyclopropenone sensitization with weekly scalp DPC. It was from unfractionated whole blood that total RNA was extracted. TCRdb passed the RACE reads through MiXCR, listing each CDR3 protein once. The sample lists about 34,000 distinct CDR3 sequences, around 6.4% seen once, with around 8.4% in the top ten. The source material was whole blood, sampled in connection with sensitization to the hapten diphenylcyclopropenone (DPC). These receptors came from a woman aged 30 to 39 with alopecia areata. Some clones in this sample may be carry-over from other donors' samples.

This clonotype has more than one count but fewer than ten. The chain links TRBV28 to TRBJ2-3; the D gene is possibly TRBD1 (6 bases). V lost 3 bases to trimming and J lost 3 bases, with 13 bases between them. Germline V gene lookup returns CDR1 MDHEN and CDR2 SYDVKM. The length of the CDR3 is 15 residues. CDR3: CASSFTGIGTDTQYF. CDR3 coding DNA: TGTGCCAGCAGTTTTACAGGGATAGGAACAGATACGCAGTATTTT.

This clonotype showed up many times. CDR3 nucleotide sequence: TGCGCCAGCAGCTTAAGCGGACCAGTAAGTGAGCAGTTCTTC. This translates into CASSLSGPVSEQFF. The chain carries TRBV5-1 and TRBJ2-1; TRBD2 might be the D (5 bases). Per the germline V gene, CDR1 is SGHRS and CDR2 is YFSETQ. CDR3 length: 14 amino acids. Between the trimmed V and J ends, which lost 2 bases and 9 bases, there was a span of 15 bases.

This clonotype was seen a handful of times. The V gene is TRBV18, the J gene TRBJ2-4; 9 bases are a match to TRBD1. Trimming cost V 3 bases and J 3 bases; bases outside gene matches: 9. The germline V gene has CDR1 KGHSH and CDR2 LQKENI. The CDR3 has 17 residues. This CDR3 is CASSPPTGGLSKNIQYF. The DNA of the CDR3 is TGTGCCAGCTCACCTCCGACAGGGGGATTGAGCAAAAACATTCAGTACTTC.

This clonotype was seen a handful of times. This chain uses TRBV12-3 or TRBV12-4 with TRBJ2-5; weak D call: TRBD2 (5 bases). V lost 3 bases and J 5 bases, leaving 10 bases between the germline ends. This CDR3 comprises 13 residues. The CDR3, as DNA: TGTGCCAGCAGTTTTACCTCGGGGGAGACCCAGTACTTC. This sequence encodes CASSFTSGETQYF.

The chain joins TRBV12-3 or TRBV12-4 to TRBJ1-1; perhaps TRBD1 as D (5 bases). The V and J ends lost 6 bases and 5 bases respectively, with 22 bases between them. The CDR3 runs to 16 residues. The CDR3 is CASSQRPGPGKTEAFF. DNA for the CDR3: TGTGCCAGCAGCCAAAGGCCAGGCCCAGGGAAGACTGAAGCTTTCTTT.

There are a few counts of this clonotype. V usage is TRBV12-3 or TRBV12-4 and J usage is TRBJ2-1, with 13 bases aligning to TRBD2. The CDR3 is 14 residues long. V shed 5 bases and J 10 bases; nucleotides not matched to a gene: 5. The CDR3 here is CASSRTSGGREQFF. CDR3 DNA sequence: TGTGCCAGCAGTAGGACTAGCGGGGGCCGCGAGCAGTTCTTC.

The table lists this clonotype with many counts. J is TRBJ2-3 and V is TRBV20-1; 8 positions match TRBD1. Losses at the gene ends were 1 base for V and 4 bases for J; bases not matched to a gene: 7. Germline loops: CDR1 DFQATT, CDR2 SNEGSKA (reference sequence). CDR3 length: 15 residues. CDR3 protein: CSARVVTGVSDTQYF. In DNA form, the CDR3 reads TGCAGTGCTAGAGTCGTGACAGGGGTTTCAGATACGCAGTATTTT.

J is TRBJ2-1 and V is TRBV4-2; unclear D gene. This CDR3 has 13 residues. Germline V CDR1 and CDR2: LGHNA, YNFKEQ. Trimming left V 6 bases short and J 5 bases short, with 11 bases between. CDR3: CASSPGRNNEQFF. The CDR3 DNA follows: TGTGCCAGCAGTCCGGGCCGAAACAATGAGCAGTTCTTC.

This clonotype was found a few times. The V and J genes are TRBV7-2 and TRBJ2-5; D tentatively fits TRBD1 or TRBD2 (5 bases each). CDR1 is SGHTA, CDR2 FQGNSA, per germline. This CDR3 is 14 amino acids long. V lost 4 bases and J lost 3, with 12 bases in between. The CDR3 DNA reads TGTGCCAGCAGCTGGGGGTGGGGTAAAGAGACCCAGTACTTC. Encoded protein: CASSWGWGKETQYF.

This clonotype was picked up a small number of times. The chain links TRBV28 to TRBJ2-6, with D unresolved. From germline, CDR1 is MDHEN and CDR2 SYDVKM. The CDR3 has 15 residues. V lost 6 bases and J lost 3, with 12 bases in between. Here the CDR3 reads CASSPVGSGANVLTF. The CDR3 DNA reads TGTGCCAGCAGCCCTGTAGGTAGTGGGGCCAACGTCCTGACTTTC.

This clonotype occurred a few times. This chain connects TRBV7-2 to TRBJ1-3, with no clear D. The V and J ends lost 4 bases and 4 bases respectively, with 8 bases between them. The V gene's germline CDR1 is SGHTA and CDR2 FQGNSA. The CDR3 length is 13 residues. CDR3 protein: CASSSGRGNTIYF. The CDR3 bases are TGTGCCAGCAGCTCGGGGAGGGGAAACACCATATATTTT.

This clonotype was observed at least ten times. V usage is TRBV6-5 and J usage is TRBJ1-1; D is unresolved. Germline V lookup: CDR1 MNHEY, CDR2 SVGAGI. The CDR3 runs 14 residues. V lost 0 bases and J 5 bases, leaving 10 bases between the germline ends. As DNA, the CDR3 is TGTGCCAGCAGTTACTCAGCTGGCAGGACTGAAGCTTTCTTT. Translating gives CASSYSAGRTEAFF.

This clonotype was found a few times. The rearrangement uses TRBV10-3 and TRBJ2-5, with D perhaps being TRBD1 or TRBD2 (5 bases each). V was pared by 6 bases and J by 5 bases, with 16 bases between. CDR1 ENHRY and CDR2 SYGVKD come from the germline V gene. The length of the CDR3 is 14 residues. CDR3 region: CAISTGTGVETQYF. CDR3 in DNA: TGTGCCATCAGCACCGGGACGGGCGTGGAGACCCAGTACTTC.

There are many counts of this clonotype. The chain joins TRBV12-3 or TRBV12-4 to TRBJ1-2; 7 bases map to TRBD1. The CDR3 length is 13 residues. V lost 4 bases to trimming and J lost 4 bases; unmatched junction nucleotides: 3. The DNA of the CDR3 is TGTGCCAGCAGTTCGACAGGGCGCTATGGCTACACCTTC. This gives the protein CASSSTGRYGYTF.

The chain joins TRBV5-1 to TRBJ1-1; 9 bases are shared with TRBD1. V dropped 6 bases and J dropped 6; count of bases not matched to a gene: 12. Germline V CDR1 and CDR2: SGHRS, YFSETQ. CDR3 length: 15 residues. CDR3 sequence (DNA): TGCGCCAGCACCAAAGCACCGGGACAGGGCGCTGAAGCTTTCTTT. Amino acid sequence: CASTKAPGQGAEAFF. The full variable domain, its missing parts supplied by reference TRBV5-1 and TRBJ1-1, is KAGVTQTPRYLIKTRGQQVTLSCSPISGHRSVSWYQQTPGQGLQFLFEYFSETQRNKGNFPGRFSGRQFSNSRSEMNVSTLELGDSALYLCASTKAPGQGAEAFFGQGTRLTVV.

This clonotype appeared many times. The V and J genes are TRBV4-2 and TRBJ2-3; possibly TRBD2 for D (5 bases). CDR1 is LGHNA, CDR2 YNFKEQ, per germline. CDR3 length: 15 amino acids. Between the trimmed V and J ends, which lost 1 base and 2 bases, there was a span of 10 bases. The CDR3 is CASSQVFGDTDTQYF. The CDR3 DNA sequence: TGTGCCAGCAGCCAAGTGTTCGGGGACACAGATACGCAGTATTTT.

This clonotype turned up a few times. This chain links TRBV28 with TRBJ2-1, with D perhaps TRBD1 (5 bases). Trimming removed 3 bases at V and 2 bases at J, with 14 bases between. This CDR3 comprises 16 residues. From germline, CDR1 is MDHEN and CDR2 SYDVKM. DNA of the CDR3: TGTGCCAGCAGTTTTGACAGTGTTTATCCCTACAATGAGCAGTTCTTC. It specifies CASSFDSVYPYNEQFF.